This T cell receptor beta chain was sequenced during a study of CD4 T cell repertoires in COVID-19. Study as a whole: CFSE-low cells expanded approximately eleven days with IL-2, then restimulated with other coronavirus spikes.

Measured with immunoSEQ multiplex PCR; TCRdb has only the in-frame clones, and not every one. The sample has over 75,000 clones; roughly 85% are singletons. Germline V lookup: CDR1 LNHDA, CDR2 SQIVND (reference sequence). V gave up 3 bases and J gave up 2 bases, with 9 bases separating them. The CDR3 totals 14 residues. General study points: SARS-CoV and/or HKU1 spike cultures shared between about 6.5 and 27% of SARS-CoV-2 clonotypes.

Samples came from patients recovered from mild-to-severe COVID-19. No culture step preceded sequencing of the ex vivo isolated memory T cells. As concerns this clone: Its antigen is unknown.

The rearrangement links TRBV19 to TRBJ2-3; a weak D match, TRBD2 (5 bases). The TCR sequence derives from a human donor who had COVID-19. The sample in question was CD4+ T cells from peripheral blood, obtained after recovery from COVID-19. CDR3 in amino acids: CASSILANTDTQYF. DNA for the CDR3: TGTGCCAGTAGTATCCTAGCAAACACAGATACGCAGTATTTT.